In its sample, the clone carrying this TCR beta chain was seen once. The antigen remains undetermined. This CDR3 comprises 14 residues. Trimming removed 5 bases at V and 7 bases at J, with 18 bases between. The germline gives CDR1 GTSNPN, CDR2 SVGIG (reference sequence). The sample is drawn from a study of T-cell reconstitution after alpha-beta-depleted transplantation in children. The study's findings and limits: At one year after transplant, newly produced T cells mostly accounted for T-cell counts and diversity. Several hundred graft clones that had expanded were reportedly the source of alpha-beta T cells about two months after transplant. High day-60 TCRbeta diversity in some patients came from surviving recipient T cells and thymic progenitors.

Unique molecular identifiers were incorporated during preparation of the TCRbeta library. Via MiXCR, TCRdb re-called the PCR reads, giving one row per CDR3 protein. The sample lists 450,000 to 550,000 distinct CDR3 sequences; 10% to 12% were seen once. Sample: PBMCs, mostly from graft donor cells, taken 180 days after TCRalphabeta/CD19-depleted stem cell transplant. This chain uses TRBV30 with TRBJ2-1; D may be TRBD2 (6 bases). The receptor was derived from a female patient aged 2-9 years who had a stem cell transplant for aplastic anemia, so the T cells may come from the graft donor. CDR3 protein: CAWVRWRERNEQFF. The CDR3 DNA is TGTGCCTGGGTACGCTGGAGGGAGAGGAATGAGCAGTTCTTC.